One and the same sample provided the 26 T cell receptor beta chains below, sequenced in a study of post-analysis software for immune sequencing data (dated by TCRdb to 2013 to 2016). Beyond this particular receptor, the publication reports: Four or five TRBV segments, including TRBV5-6, TRBV5-1 and TRBV20-1, were significantly more frequent in patients than controls.

Receptor amplification or capture employed PCR. Sequencing was carried out with an Illumina HiSeq 2500. Unique molecular identifiers were incorporated into TCR beta cDNA libraries to reduce PCR and sequencing biases. The public reads were reprocessed in TCRdb via fastp at Q25 and MiXCR, keeping in-frame beta chains. One record per CDR3 amino acid sequence lists the most common genes and DNA. The sample table contains roughly 430,000 distinct CDR3 sequences; only one count was recorded for roughly 40% of them. The top ten hold approximately 7.1% of the sample. These receptors' targets are unknown. Sequencing was done on a sample of blood. The receptor source for this set is a girl aged 2 to 10 with multiple sclerosis.

The chain recombines TRBV5-1 with TRBJ2-7, with D possibly being TRBD1 (6 bases). Between the trimmed V and J ends, which lost 2 bases and 3 bases, there was a span of 9 bases. The germline V gene encodes CDR1 SGHRS and CDR2 YFSETQ. The CDR3 extends over 13 amino acids. CDR3 protein: CASSFRGVYEQYF. The CDR3 coding sequence is TGCGCCAGCAGCTTCAGGGGAGTCTACGAGCAGTACTTC.

This clonotype has only a few counts. The chain has TRBV29-1 and TRBJ1-1, with D tentatively TRBD1 (6 bases). This CDR3 is built from 11 residues. Germline V gene sequence: CDR1 SQVTM, CDR2 ANQGSEA. Trimming cost V 6 bases and J 1 base, with 6 bases left between them. Here the CDR3 reads CSVQGNTEAFF. CDR3 DNA: TGCAGCGTACAGGGGAACACTGAAGCTTTCTTT. The full variable domain, rest sourced from reference TRBV29-1 and TRBJ1-1, is SAVISQKPSRDICQRGTSLTIQCQVDSQVTMMFWYRQQPGQSLTLIATANQGSEATYESGFVIDKFPISRPNLTFSTLTVSNMSPEDSSIYLCSVQGNTEAFFGQGTRLTVV.

The chain joins TRBV6-5 to TRBJ1-6; D remains ambiguous. Trimming shortened V by 1 base and J by 8 bases, and 12 bases separated the two germline ends. The CDR3 runs 15 residues. Germline CDR1 MNHEY, CDR2 SVGAGI. In nucleotides, the CDR3 is TGTGCCAGCAGTTACTGGCCGGGAGAGGATTCACCCCTCCACTTT. Translation: CASSYWPGEDSPLHF.

V usage is TRBV7-2 and J usage is TRBJ2-5; perhaps TRBD2 as D (6 bases). The last part of the DNA fits TRBJ2-7 better; the J call may be wrong. The CDR3 sequence is 14 residues long. Germline CDR1 reads SGHTA; CDR2 reads FQGNSA. Here the CDR3 reads CASSLVVRDFEQYF. The CDR3 DNA is TGTGCCAGCAGCTTAGTCGTCAGGGACTTCGAGCAGTACTTC.

This clonotype was counted ten times or more. Written as DNA, the CDR3 is TGTGCCAGCAGCTTAACCGGGACTAGCGGGTACAATGAGCAGTTCTTC. As protein: CASSLTGTSGYNEQFF. V and J are TRBV7-3 and TRBJ2-1; TRBD2 aligns across 12 bases. Per the germline V gene, CDR1 is SGHTA and CDR2 is FQGTGA. CDR3 length equals 16 residues. V was clipped by 0 bases and J by 4 bases; unmatched bases: 1.

This clonotype was seen only a few times. The CDR3 spells CASSLNAGEETQYF. Written as DNA, the CDR3 is TGTGCCAGCAGCTTAAACGCGGGAGAAGAGACCCAGTACTTC. This chain connects TRBV7-2 to TRBJ2-5; 7 bases fit TRBD2. Germline V gives CDR1 SGHTA, CDR2 FQGNSA. The CDR3 length is 14 residues. V shed 2 bases and J 3 bases; nucleotides not matched to a gene: 3.

This chain joins TRBV7-2 and TRBJ2-7; D may be TRBD1 (6 bases). V was clipped by 1 base and J by 2 bases, with 15 bases between them. This CDR3 has 16 amino acids. Germline V gives CDR1 SGHTA, CDR2 FQGNSA. Written as DNA, the CDR3 is TGTGCCAGCAGCTTAGGGGGACACTGGACCACCTACGAGCAGTACTTC. This sequence encodes CASSLGGHWTTYEQYF.

There are many counts of this clonotype. V and J are TRBV6-5 and TRBJ2-3, with D perhaps TRBD2 (5 bases). Trimming removed 0 bases from V and 5 bases from J, with 9 bases in between. There are 14 residues in the CDR3. Per the germline V gene, CDR1 is MNHEY and CDR2 is SVGAGI. Written as DNA, the CDR3 is TGTGCCAGCAGTTACTCGTTTCGGGGAGATACGCAGTATTTT. It specifies CASSYSFRGDTQYF.

This chain joins TRBV10-3 and TRBJ1-4; no reliable D call. The CDR3 loop spans 15 amino acids. Germline lookup yields CDR1 ENHRY and CDR2 SYGVKD. V lost 0 bases to trimming and J lost 7 bases, with 12 bases between them. CDR3 sequence (DNA): TGTGCCATCAGTGAGTCGGAGTATGATCCTGAAAAACTGTTTTTT. Protein sequence: CAISESEYDPEKLFF.

CDR3 amino acids: CASSPRLFSYNEQFF. Written as DNA, the CDR3 is TGTGCCAGCAGTCCGCGACTGTTCTCCTACAATGAGCAGTTCTTC. The gene calls are TRBV28 and TRBJ2-1; D unresolved. CDR1 is MDHEN, CDR2 SYDVKM, per germline. The germline V and J ends were trimmed by 5 bases and 0 bases, with 11 bases remaining between them. CDR3 length: 15 residues. Filled out from reference TRBV28 and TRBJ2-1, the complete variable domain reads DVKVTQSSRYLVKRTGEKVFLECVQDMDHENMFWYRQDPGLGLRLIYFSYDVKMKEKGDIPEGYSVSREKKERFSLILESASTNQTSMYLCASSPRLFSYNEQFFGPGTRLTVL.

CDR3 residues: CATSDPTSTDTQYF. CDR3 DNA: TGTGCCACCAGTGACCCCACTAGTACAGATACGCAGTATTTT. The chain joins TRBV24-1 to TRBJ2-3; possibly TRBD2 for D (5 bases). Trimming took 4 bases from V and 3 from J, leaving 10 bases between them. This CDR3 is 14 amino acids long. From germline, CDR1 is KGHDR and CDR2 SFDVKD.

A few counts support this clonotype. A junction end diverges from the germline sequence, so it may reflect a read error. The DNA of the CDR3 is TGTGCCAGCAGCTCCGGGACAGGGGGCTCCGAGCAGTACTTC. This encodes CASSSGTGGSEQYF. J is TRBJ2-5 and V is TRBV5-1; 12 nucleotides match TRBD1. The last part of the DNA fits TRBJ2-7 better; the J call may be wrong. This CDR3 contains 14 residues. The germline V gene encodes CDR1 SGHRS and CDR2 YFSETQ.

The V call is TRBV12-5, the J call TRBJ2-4; D not certain. This CDR3 has 11 amino acids. V lost 6 bases and J lost 9, with 9 bases in between. Germline CDR1 reads LGHNT; CDR2 reads FRNRAP. The CDR3 region has the DNA TGTGCTAGTGGGGTTCGGACCATTCAGTACTTC. It codes for CASGVRTIQYF.

This clonotype occurred once. The J gene is TRBJ2-1, the V gene TRBV20-1, with D perhaps matching TRBD2 (5 bases). CDR3 length: 16 residues. V lost 0 bases to trimming and J lost 0 bases, with 12 bases between them. Germline V gene sequence: CDR1 DFQATT, CDR2 SNEGSKA (reference sequence). CDR3 protein: CSARDQSGSSYNEQFF. The CDR3 coding sequence is TGCAGTGCTAGAGATCAAAGCGGCAGCTCCTACAATGAGCAGTTCTTC.

This clonotype was seen only a few times. V is TRBV12-3 or TRBV12-4 and J is TRBJ1-2; 9 bases match TRBD1. The CDR3 runs to 15 residues. V lost 6 bases and J lost 4; bases outside the gene matches: 9. CDR3 nucleotides: TGTGCCAGCAGCCACAGGGGGCGAAGAAGCTATGGCTACACCTTC. It codes for CASSHRGRRSYGYTF.

The V call is TRBV7-9, the J call TRBJ1-2; 7 bases fit TRBD1. CDR1 is SEHNR and CDR2 is FQNEAQ in the germline V gene (reference sequence). J lost 6 bases, V lost 3 bases, and 7 bases had no gene match. The CDR3 spans 14 residues. The CDR3 sequence is CASSFTGDRNGYTF. Written as DNA, the CDR3 is TGTGCCAGCAGCTTCACAGGGGACCGTAATGGCTACACCTTC.

The gene calls are TRBV4-3 and TRBJ1-2; D is unclear. Germline loops: CDR1 LGHNA, CDR2 YSLEER. CDR3 length equals 15 residues. Trimming took 3 bases from V and 8 from J, leaving 19 bases between them. CDR3 residues: CASSHLGRPSEGYTF. The CDR3 region has the DNA TGCGCCAGCAGCCACCTAGGACGGCCCTCGGAAGGCTACACCTTC.

A few counts support this clonotype. The chain joins TRBV11-2 to TRBJ1-1; no clear D. CDR3 length: 13 residues. Trimming left V 5 bases short and J 3 bases short, with 10 bases between. Germline V gene data show CDR1 as SGHAT and CDR2 as FQNNGV. DNA for the CDR3: TGTGCCAGCAGCCCAATTACCGACACTGAAGCTTTCTTT. Translation gives CASSPITDTEAFF.

This clonotype has a handful of counts. The genes are TRBV20-1 and TRBJ2-1, with 9 bases matching TRBD2. V shed 8 bases, J shed 7 bases, and the junction held 9 bases outside the gene matches. This CDR3 region has 13 residues. Per the germline V gene, CDR1 is DFQATT and CDR2 is SNEGSKA (reference sequence). CDR3 DNA sequence: TGCAGTACGCAGGGCGGGAGGGAAAATGAGCAGTTCTTC. It is translated as CSTQGGRENEQFF.

The rearrangement uses TRBV7-2 and TRBJ2-1; possible D gene TRBD2, 5 bases. From germline, CDR1 is SGHTA and CDR2 FQGNSA. This CDR3 spans 13 amino acids. Trimming removed 2 bases from V and 9 bases from J, with 11 bases in between. The CDR3 nucleotides read TGTGCCAGCAGCTTATTGGTTGAGGGTGAGCAGTTCTTC. Its protein is CASSLLVEGEQFF.

With regard to this clonotype: A much larger clonotype is one base distant, so this may be a read error. CDR3 DNA sequence: TGCACCAGCAGCTTGGGGGGCACGGGAGGCTACGAGCAGTACTTC. This encodes CTSSLGGTGGYEQYF. The gene calls are TRBV5-1 and TRBJ2-7, with D perhaps TRBD2 (7 bases). The germline V gene has CDR1 SGHRS and CDR2 YFSETQ. The CDR3 has 15 amino acids. Using reference TRBV5-1 and TRBJ2-7 for the parts outside the CDR3, the full variable domain is KAGVTQTPRYLIKTRGQQVTLSCSPISGHRSVSWYQQTPGQGLQFLFEYFSETQRNKGNFPGRFSGRQFSNSRSEMNVSTLELGDSALYLCTSSLGGTGGYEQYFGPGTRLTVT.

This chain joins TRBV7-9 and TRBJ2-1; TRBD2 aligns across 7 bases. Germline loops: CDR1 SEHNR, CDR2 FQNEAQ (reference sequence). The CDR3 runs to 16 residues. The V segment lost 2 bases and the J segment 2 bases; nucleotides outside the gene matches: 6. The CDR3 loop reads CASSLISSGTYNEQFF. The CDR3 nucleotides are TGTGCCAGCAGCTTAATTTCTAGCGGAACCTACAATGAGCAGTTCTTC.

The chain is built from TRBV20-1 and TRBJ2-1; TRBD2 agrees at 9 bases. V shed 1 base, J shed 7 bases, and the junction held 11 bases outside the gene matches. Germline CDR1 reads DFQATT; CDR2 reads SNEGSKA (reference sequence). The CDR3 runs 16 residues. The CDR3 sequence is CSARVGVAGVGNEQFF. CDR3 sequence (DNA): TGCAGTGCTAGAGTCGGAGTAGCGGGAGTAGGAAATGAGCAGTTCTTC.

This clonotype was counted only a few times. This chain joins TRBV6-5 and TRBJ2-4; perhaps TRBD1 as D (6 bases). There are 19 residues in the CDR3. CDR1 MNHEY and CDR2 SVGAGI come from the germline V gene. Trimming took off 0 bases at V and 2 bases at J, with 20 bases between the two ends. In DNA, the CDR3 is TGTGCCAGCAGTTACTCGAGGGGTCGGGCAGGGGATCCCAAAAACATTCAGTACTTC. It encodes CASSYSRGRAGDPKNIQYF.

This clonotype has a single count. The rearrangement uses TRBV7-9 and TRBJ1-2; D may be TRBD1 (6 bases). This CDR3 contains 14 residues. Between the trimmed V and J ends, which lost 8 bases and 1 base, there was a span of 14 bases. The germline CDR1 and CDR2 sequences are SEHNR and FQNEAQ (reference sequence). The CDR3 region is CASCQGGFNYGYTF. The CDR3 DNA reads as TGTGCCAGCTGCCAAGGGGGGTTTAACTATGGCTACACCTTC.

This rearrangement joins TRBV7-2 to TRBJ2-1; D unclear. From germline, CDR1 is SGHTA and CDR2 FQGNSA. The CDR3 has 14 amino acids. V dropped 5 bases and J dropped 3 bases, with 11 bases sitting between them. Here the CDR3 reads CASSPRNLYNEQFF. As DNA, the CDR3 is TGTGCCAGCAGCCCCCGGAACCTCTACAATGAGCAGTTCTTC.